One sample yielded the 2 T cell receptor beta chains listed below, sequenced in a study of T cell responses to AZD1222 COVID-19 vaccine. This table comes from immunoSEQ multiplex PCR, and its TCRdb copy is limited to in-frame clones, with some not included. The repertoire has 60,000 to 75,000 clones, 85% to 90% of them found once; the top ten carry approximately 18%. Here the sequenced sample was peripheral blood, taken on day 0 of AZD1222 vaccination. The receptors were gathered from an adult in good health.

The rearrangement links TRBV7-8 to TRBJ2-2; a weak D match, TRBD2 (6 bases). The V gene's germline CDR1 is SGHVS and CDR2 FQNEAQ. The CDR3 has 13 residues. Deletions cut 5 bases from V and 9 bases from J, with 13 bases between. The CDR3 nucleotides read TGTGCCAGCAGCCAGCGCGCGGGGAGGGAGCTGTTTTTT. Amino acids: CASSQRAGRELFF.

V is TRBV12-3 or TRBV12-4 and J is TRBJ2-7; no clear D. V was trimmed by 3 bases and J by 12 bases, leaving 15 bases between them. The CDR3 runs 12 residues. CDR3 DNA: TGTGCCAGCAGTTTCGGCCCGATTGGCCTGTACTTC. It specifies CASSFGPIGLYF.